These 30 T cell receptor beta chains originate from one sample sequenced in a study of blood T cell repertoires in COVID-19. The data were produced by immunoSEQ multiplex PCR, yet TCRdb's version contains in-frame clones alone and is incomplete. The sample consists of roughly 140,000 clones, approximately 88% of them appearing once. The sample consisted of peripheral blood. Receptors were obtained from a man aged 65 to 79 with acute or convalescent COVID-19.

A word on this clone: One end of the junction does not line up with germline, which may come from a read error. The chain links TRBV7-7 to TRBJ2-5; TRBD1 matches at 11 bases. Germline CDR1 is SSHAT and CDR2 is FNYEAQ (reference sequence). The CDR3 totals 16 residues. Here the CDR3 DNA reads TGTGCTAGCAGCCCCGCCGGGACAGGGGGCCAAGAGACCCAGTACTTC. This codes for CASSPAGTGGQETQYF.

The rearrangement uses TRBV9 and TRBJ1-2, with 7 bases fitting TRBD1. The trim removed 0 bases at V and 7 bases at J, leaving 18 bases unmatched. The germline V gene encodes CDR1 SGDLS and CDR2 YYNGEE. The CDR3 is made up of 18 amino acids. CDR3 region: CASSVGPGGGQGDSGYTF. The CDR3 bases are TGTGCCAGCAGCGTAGGCCCTGGAGGGGGTCAGGGGGATAGTGGCTACACCTTC.

This sequence joins TRBV12-5 and TRBJ2-7; 12 bases match TRBD1. CDR3 length equals 13 residues. V was clipped by 8 bases and J by 6 bases; unmatched bases: 5. CDR1 and CDR2 (germline): LGHNT, FRNRAP. CDR3 sequence (DNA): TGTGCTAGTCTCCGGGACAGGGGGCCCGAGCAGTACTTC. It yields the protein CASLRDRGPEQYF.

The chain couples TRBV28 to TRBJ2-1, with 9 positions matching TRBD1. Losses at the gene ends were 11 bases for V and 7 bases for J; bases not matched to a gene: 9. Germline values: CDR1 MDHEN, CDR2 SYDVKM. This CDR3 has 13 residues. Written as DNA, the CDR3 is TGTGCCGGCGGACAGGGGAAGCCGAATGAGCAGTTCTTC. Its protein product is CAGGQGKPNEQFF.

This clone was seen once. V usage is TRBV18 and J usage is TRBJ1-3; D is ambiguous. With 2 bases removed from V and 1 base from J, the gap between germline ends came to 12 bases. Per the germline V gene, CDR1 is KGHSH and CDR2 is LQKENI. The CDR3 runs to 16 residues. The CDR3 bases are TGTGCCAGCTCACCAAGGACTGCGGGGTCTGGAAACACCATATATTTT. Translation gives CASSPRTAGSGNTIYF.

The chain has TRBV10-3 and TRBJ2-1; the D gene is possibly TRBD2 (6 bases). Germline values: CDR1 ENHRY, CDR2 SYGVKD. There are 15 residues in the CDR3. Trimming took off 7 bases at V and 5 bases at J, with 18 bases between the two ends. For the CDR3, the DNA is TGTGCCATCAAAATCGGCGGGGAAAGCCACAATGAGCAGTTCTTC. It is translated as CAIKIGGESHNEQFF.

The rearrangement links TRBV5-1 to TRBJ2-2; D perhaps matches TRBD1 (5 bases). This CDR3 has 14 residues. V dropped 2 bases and J dropped 6 bases, with 11 bases sitting between them. Germline V gives CDR1 SGHRS, CDR2 YFSETQ. The CDR3 sequence: CASSFTRGSGELFF. The CDR3 DNA is TGCGCCAGCAGCTTCACAAGGGGTTCCGGGGAGCTGTTTTTT.

The rearrangement joins TRBV29-1 to TRBJ2-1; TRBD2 matches at 11 bases. Looked up from germline, CDR1 is SQVTM and CDR2 is ANQGSEA. The junction had 12 bases not matched to a gene; V was cut back by 4 bases and J by 10 bases. This CDR3 contains 15 residues. The CDR3 region is CSVVSLAGGWSEQFF. Written as DNA, the CDR3 is TGCAGCGTTGTATCGCTAGCGGGAGGATGGTCGGAGCAGTTCTTC.

The DNA of the CDR3 is TGTGCCAGCAGCTTGACAGGGGGGGACCAGCCCCAGCATTTT. Amino acid sequence: CASSLTGGDQPQHF. The chain couples TRBV7-3 to TRBJ1-5; TRBD1 agrees at 9 bases. The germline CDR1 and CDR2 sequences are SGHTA and FQGTGA. The CDR3 contains 14 residues. V was clipped by 3 bases and J by 7 bases; unmatched bases: 4. The full variable domain, completed using reference TRBV7-3 and TRBJ1-5, is GAGVSQTPSNKVTEKGKYVELRCDPISGHTALYWYRQSLGQGPEFLIYFQGTGAADDSGLPNDRFFAVRPEGSVSTLKIQRTERGDSAVYLCASSLTGGDQPQHFGDGTRLSIL.

The chain recombines TRBV7-6 with TRBJ2-5, with a tentative D call TRBD2 (6 bases). The germline CDR1 and CDR2 sequences are SGHVS and FNYEAQ. V was shortened by 3 bases and J by 3 bases, with 14 bases between the two germline ends. CDR3 length equals 15 residues. CDR3 bases: TGTGCCAGCAGCTTTTTTGTTGGAGGGGAAGAGACCCAGTACTTC. Its protein product is CASSFFVGGEETQYF.

V usage is TRBV7-2 and J usage is TRBJ1-6, with D perhaps matching TRBD1 (6 bases). The germline V and J ends were trimmed by 3 bases and 7 bases, with 19 bases remaining between them. CDR3 size: 17 residues. CDR1 is SGHTA, CDR2 FQGNSA, per germline. CDR3 sequence reads: CASSLNPGAADNSPLHF. CDR3 DNA: TGTGCCAGCAGCTTGAATCCAGGGGCCGCGGACAATTCACCCCTCCACTTT.

V is TRBV6-6 and J is TRBJ1-1; 9 bases fit TRBD1. Germline trimming cut 0 bases from V and 4 bases from J; bases unmatched to any gene: 3. CDR3 length: 15 residues. Germline CDR1 reads MNHNY; CDR2 reads SVGAGI (reference sequence). CDR3 nucleotides: TGTGCCAGCAGTTACTCCCGGGACAGGGTCACTGAAGCTTTCTTT. This gives the protein CASSYSRDRVTEAFF.

The rearrangement uses TRBV5-1 and TRBJ1-3, with D hard to call. This CDR3 has 15 residues. Trimming removed 4 bases at V and 1 base at J, with 12 bases between. Germline V gives CDR1 SGHRS, CDR2 YFSETQ. CDR3: CASSPGSISGNTIYF. The CDR3 DNA follows: TGCGCCAGCAGCCCGGGGTCAATTTCTGGAAACACCATATATTTT. Supplemented by reference TRBV5-1 and TRBJ1-3, the full variable domain reads KAGVTQTPRYLIKTRGQQVTLSCSPISGHRSVSWYQQTPGQGLQFLFEYFSETQRNKGNFPGRFSGRQFSNSRSEMNVSTLELGDSALYLCASSPGSISGNTIYFGEGSWLTVV.

This clone was observed once. The chain combines TRBV19 with TRBJ2-1; 8 bases fit TRBD1. CDR1 and CDR2 from the germline V gene are LNHDA and SQIVND (reference sequence). The CDR3 runs to 14 residues. The junction had 7 bases not matched to a gene; V was cut back by 5 bases and J by 7 bases. The CDR3: CASSPLTGVNEQFF. The DNA of the CDR3 is TGTGCCAGTAGTCCCTTGACAGGGGTAAATGAGCAGTTCTTC.

The CDR3 DNA reads TGTGCCAGCAGCTTAAAACAGGGGCCTAACTATGGCTACACCTTC. It specifies CASSLKQGPNYGYTF. The V call is TRBV7-9, the J call TRBJ1-2; 7 bases align to TRBD1. Germline CDR1 and CDR2: SEHNR and FQNEAQ (reference sequence). This CDR3 is 15 amino acids long. With V trimmed by 2 bases and J by 0 bases, 3 bases remained unmatched.

The chain has TRBV24-1 and TRBJ2-5, with TRBD1 identical over 8 bases. V dropped 6 bases and J dropped 5; count of bases not matched to a gene: 10. CDR3 length: 15 residues. Germline values: CDR1 KGHDR, CDR2 SFDVKD. The CDR3 DNA reads TGTGCCACCAGTAGTTTCGTGTCAGGGGGCGAGACCCAGTACTTC. It encodes CATSSFVSGGETQYF.

The chain has TRBV5-1 and TRBJ1-1; 7 bases line up with TRBD1. CDR3 length: 14 amino acids. Germline CDR1 SGHRS, CDR2 YFSETQ. The ends lost 4 bases at V and 1 base at J; junction bases unmatched: 4. This CDR3 reads CASSQGGGNTEAFF. The CDR3 DNA sequence: TGCGCCAGCAGCCAAGGGGGCGGGAACACTGAAGCTTTCTTT.

This rearrangement joins TRBV18 to TRBJ2-3; 7 positions match TRBD1. Trimming cost V 1 base and J 5 bases; bases outside gene matches: 3. Germline-derived CDR1 and CDR2 are KGHSH and LQKENI. This CDR3 has 14 amino acids. Written as DNA, the CDR3 is TGTGCCAGCTCACCACTAAACAGGGGAGATACGCAGTATTTT. This translates into CASSPLNRGDTQYF.

This clone occurred a few times. This chain connects TRBV11-2 to TRBJ1-2; D unresolved. CDR1 and CDR2 (germline): SGHAT, FQNNGV. CDR3 length: 12 residues. Between the trimmed V and J ends, which lost 5 bases and 4 bases, there was a span of 8 bases. CDR3 nucleotides: TGTGCCAGCAGCCGGTCGGGCTATGGCTACACCTTC. Translated: CASSRSGYGYTF.

This clone came up once. The chain combines TRBV5-1 with TRBJ1-5; 11 bases align to TRBD1. Germline V CDR1 and CDR2: SGHRS, YFSETQ. The J segment lost 2 bases and the V segment lost 4 bases, leaving 8 bases of the junction unmatched. CDR3 length: 17 amino acids. The CDR3 loop is CASSLGQGDRRNQPQHF. The CDR3 coding sequence is TGCGCCAGCAGCCTGGGACAGGGGGACAGACGCAATCAGCCCCAGCATTTT.

The chain couples TRBV7-3 to TRBJ2-2, with 7 nucleotides matching TRBD2. CDR1 is SGHTA, CDR2 FQGTGA, per germline. J was trimmed by 3 bases and V by 4 bases; bases with no gene match: 8. This CDR3 has 16 amino acids. The CDR3 is CASSSPGGTDTGELFF. The CDR3 DNA follows: TGTGCCAGCAGCTCCCCCGGGGGGACCGACACCGGGGAGCTGTTTTTT.

This clone was seen a single time. The V and J genes are TRBV28 and TRBJ1-1; D gene ambiguous. The V end lost 5 bases, the J end lost 0 bases, and 4 bases lay between the germline ends. The germline CDR1 and CDR2 sequences are MDHEN and SYDVKM. The CDR3 is made up of 12 amino acids. As DNA, the CDR3 is TGTGCCAGCAGTACGGTGAACACTGAAGCTTTCTTT. It translates to CASSTVNTEAFF.

The rearrangement links TRBV24-1 to TRBJ2-1; TRBD1 matches at 8 bases. Germline-derived CDR1 and CDR2 are KGHDR and SFDVKD. V shed 3 bases and J 4 bases; nucleotides not matched to a gene: 10. The CDR3 is 17 amino acids. The CDR3 region has the DNA TGTGCCACCAGTGATCCCCCTGGACAGGGCCTATACAATGAGCAGTTCTTC. Amino acid sequence: CATSDPPGQGLYNEQFF.

This clone was recorded once. V usage is TRBV18 and J usage is TRBJ1-4, with D unclear. The CDR3 extends over 14 amino acids. V gave up 2 bases and J gave up 4 bases, with 8 bases separating them. Germline V gene lookup returns CDR1 KGHSH and CDR2 LQKENI. As DNA, the CDR3 is TGTGCCAGCTCACCATACAGTGATAATGAAAAACTGTTTTTT. Translating it yields CASSPYSDNEKLFF.

The table lists this clone with a few counts. V usage is TRBV5-6 and J usage is TRBJ2-3, with a tentative D call TRBD1 (5 bases). The CDR3 loop spans 19 amino acids. The V gene lost 1 base and the J gene lost 0 bases, with 21 bases spanning the gap. Germline values: CDR1 SGHDT, CDR2 YYEEEE. The CDR3 spells CASSLKFDSLNPSTDTQYF. As DNA, the CDR3 is TGTGCCAGCAGCTTGAAGTTTGACAGCCTAAACCCCAGCACAGATACGCAGTATTTT.

The chain recombines TRBV28 with TRBJ2-1; 12 bases match TRBD2. After removal of 3 bases from V and 7 bases from J, the junction contained 7 bases not matched to a gene. Germline assignment: CDR1 MDHEN and CDR2 SYDVKM. This CDR3 contains 16 residues. The CDR3 sequence: CASSFVTSGSNNEQFF. The CDR3 bases are TGTGCCAGCAGTTTCGTGACTAGCGGGAGTAATAATGAGCAGTTCTTC.

The CDR3 coding sequence is TGTGCCAGCAGCTTGTGGAGGAGGGGAGAGGACGAGCAGTACTTC. This codes for CASSLWRRGEDEQYF. The rearrangement links TRBV5-4 to TRBJ2-7; perhaps TRBD2 as D (6 bases). Trimming stripped 1 base from V and 5 bases from J, with 16 bases between. CDR1 SGHNT and CDR2 YYREEE come from the germline V gene (reference sequence). The CDR3 loop spans 15 amino acids.

This sequence joins TRBV28 and TRBJ2-3, with 7 bases that match TRBD2. CDR3 size: 13 residues. V gave up 8 bases and J gave up 1 base; unmatched junction bases: 3. CDR1 and CDR2 (germline): MDHEN, SYDVKM. The CDR3 nucleotides are TGTGCCAGCGGGGGGGAGGGCACAGATACGCAGTATTTT. This sequence encodes CASGGEGTDTQYF.

This clone was seen more than once but under ten times. This chain joins TRBV18 and TRBJ1-1, with D tentatively TRBD1 (5 bases). Germline loops: CDR1 KGHSH, CDR2 LQKENI. V shed 2 bases and J shed 0 bases, with 13 bases lying between them. The CDR3 extends over 16 amino acids. The CDR3 DNA sequence: TGTGCCAGCTCACCAGGGGCAGGGCTGTTGAACACTGAAGCTTTCTTT. Protein: CASSPGAGLLNTEAFF. Combining the CDR3 with reference TRBV18 and TRBJ1-1 gives the whole variable domain NAGVMQNPRHLVRRRGQEARLRCSPMKGHSHVYWYRQLPEEGLKFMVYLQKENIIDESGMPKERFSAEFPKEGPSILRIQQVVRGDSAAYFCASSPGAGLLNTEAFFGQGTRLTVV.

There are a few counts of this clone. The rearrangement uses TRBV14 and TRBJ1-4; perhaps TRBD1 as D (5 bases). Germline V gives CDR1 SGHDN, CDR2 FVKESK. The CDR3 runs to 13 residues. V lost 11 bases and J 8 bases, leaving 18 bases between the germline ends. The CDR3, as DNA: TGTGCCCGGCGGTGGGGGGTACGGGAAAAACTGTTTTTT. This sequence encodes CARRWGVREKLFF.